The 14 T cell receptor beta chains presented below share a single source sample, sequenced in a study of T cell responses to AZD1222 COVID-19 vaccine. Produced via immunoSEQ multiplex PCR; TCRdb's table is partial and in-frame only. This sample has more than 85,000 clones, with approximately 89% found just once. Sequenced material: peripheral blood, taken 28 days after the second AZD1222 dose. The receptors stem from an adult who received the AZD1222 COVID-19 vaccine.

This chain uses TRBV7-9 with TRBJ1-4; TRBD1 matches 8 bases. After removal of 1 base from V and 4 bases from J, the junction contained 2 bases not matched to a gene. The germline V gene encodes CDR1 SEHNR and CDR2 FQNEAQ (reference sequence). This CDR3 has 15 residues. The CDR3 reads CASSLGGQVNEKLFF. DNA for the CDR3: TGTGCCAGCAGCTTAGGGGGACAGGTTAATGAAAAACTGTTTTTT. Supplemented by reference TRBV7-9 and TRBJ1-4, the full variable domain reads DTGVSQNPRHKITKRGQNVTFRCDPISEHNRLYWYRQTLGQGPEFLTYFQNEAQLEKSRLLSDRFSAERPKGSFSTLEIQRTEQGDSAMYLCASSLGGQVNEKLFFGSGTQLSVL.

The rearrangement links TRBV27 to TRBJ2-2; D remains unclear. V was cut by 4 bases and J by 7 bases, with 22 bases left in between. CDR1 is MNHEY and CDR2 is SMNVEV in the germline V gene (reference sequence). The CDR3 has 17 residues. CDR3 nucleotides: TGTGCCAGCAGTTGGGGTACCGGGCCTTTGACGGGCGGGGAGCTGTTTTTT. Translating gives CASSWGTGPLTGGELFF.

The chain is built from TRBV2 and TRBJ2-1; TRBD2 matches 11 bases. The V gene end was trimmed by 7 bases and the J gene end by 2 bases; junction bases not matched to a gene: 4. Germline-derived CDR1 and CDR2 are SNHLY and FYNNEI. The CDR3 consists of 15 residues. The CDR3 DNA reads TGTGCCAGCAAGCTAGCGGGAGGCGCCTACAATGAGCAGTTCTTC. The encoded protein is CASKLAGGAYNEQFF.

The chain joins TRBV19 to TRBJ2-7, with D tentatively TRBD2 (6 bases). The germline V and J ends were trimmed by 4 bases and 13 bases, with 17 bases remaining between them. CDR1 is LNHDA and CDR2 is SQIVND in the germline V gene (reference sequence). The length of the CDR3 is 12 residues. CDR3 amino acids: CASSTPRGLVYF. In nucleotides, the CDR3 is TGTGCCAGTAGTACTCCTCGGGGGTTGGTCTACTTC.

In DNA, the CDR3 is TGTGCCAGCAGCTTGGCAGTTTCGGGGGCGAAGCAGGAAAAACTGTTTTTT. Translating gives CASSLAVSGAKQEKLFF. The chain carries TRBV5-6 and TRBJ1-4; the D gene is possibly TRBD1 (6 bases). CDR1 is SGHDT and CDR2 is YYEEEE in the germline V gene. Trimming left V 0 bases short and J 8 bases short, with 20 bases between. The CDR3 loop spans 17 amino acids.

V is TRBV7-9 and J is TRBJ2-7; D not resolved. The germline V gene has CDR1 SEHNR and CDR2 FQNEAQ (reference sequence). CDR3 length: 14 residues. Trimming removed 5 bases at V and 2 bases at J, with 13 bases between. CDR3 loop: CASSRSSLTYEQYF. CDR3 nucleotides: TGTGCCAGCAGCCGGTCCAGTCTGACCTACGAGCAGTACTTC. Full variable domain (missing parts from reference TRBV7-9 and TRBJ2-7): DTGVSQNPRHKITKRGQNVTFRCDPISEHNRLYWYRQTLGQGPEFLTYFQNEAQLEKSRLLSDRFSAERPKGSFSTLEIQRTEQGDSAMYLCASSRSSLTYEQYFGPGTRLTVT.

This rearrangement joins TRBV4-3 to TRBJ2-7, with D maybe TRBD2 (7 bases). Germline lookup yields CDR1 LGHNA and CDR2 YSLEER. Trimming removed 0 bases at V and 6 bases at J, with 15 bases between. The CDR3 spans 15 residues. This chain's CDR3 is CASSQELQGGREQYF. The DNA for the CDR3 is TGCGCCAGCAGCCAAGAACTACAGGGAGGGCGCGAGCAGTACTTC.

This clone was found a few times. V and J are TRBV28 and TRBJ1-1, with 7 positions matching TRBD1. CDR3 size: 15 residues. V lost 3 bases, J lost 4 bases, and 8 bases stayed unmatched. Per the germline V gene, CDR1 is MDHEN and CDR2 is SYDVKM. CDR3 DNA sequence: TGTGCCAGCAGTTTCCTAGGACAGGTGAGCACTGAAGCTTTCTTT. Amino acid sequence: CASSFLGQVSTEAFF.

DNA for the CDR3: TGCGCCAGCAGCTCCGGGATTCAGGATGGCTACACCTTC. This translates into CASSSGIQDGYTF. This chain connects TRBV5-1 to TRBJ1-2; D is unresolved. The germline CDR1 and CDR2 sequences are SGHRS and YFSETQ. V was trimmed by 3 bases and J by 6 bases, leaving 12 bases between them. The CDR3 sequence is 13 residues long.

The V gene is TRBV29-1, the J gene TRBJ2-7; possible D gene TRBD2, 5 bases. The ends were cut back, 1 base at V and 2 bases at J, with 15 bases in the middle. Germline CDR1 SQVTM, CDR2 ANQGSEA. The CDR3 is made up of 15 amino acids. In DNA form, the CDR3 reads TGCAGCGTTGAAGGGGGAGAACAGCGCCCCTACGAGCAGTACTTC. This codes for CSVEGGEQRPYEQYF.

The rearrangement links TRBV5-3 to TRBJ2-1; D not resolved. TRBV5-3 is sorted into the ORF group, with uncertain function. This CDR3 is 12 amino acids long. V gave up 7 bases and J gave up 3 bases, with 8 bases separating them. The CDR3 loop reads CARLVCYNEQFF. DNA for the CDR3: TGTGCCAGACTAGTTTGCTACAATGAGCAGTTCTTC.

This clone has only a few counts. DNA of the CDR3: TGTGCCAGCCAGTCCCGGGCTGGGGCCAACGTCCTGACTTTC. Translating gives CASQSRAGANVLTF. The chain carries TRBV7-6 and TRBJ2-6; no firm D call. V was trimmed by 8 bases and J by 2 bases, leaving 10 bases between them. CDR3 length: 14 amino acids. Germline values: CDR1 SGHVS, CDR2 FNYEAQ.

The J gene is TRBJ2-7, the V gene TRBV7-2; 8 nucleotides line up with TRBD2. Germline CDR1 is SGHTA and CDR2 is FQGNSA. CDR3 length equals 14 residues. The V gene end was trimmed by 4 bases and the J gene end by 1 base; junction bases not matched to a gene: 3. The CDR3 DNA reads as TGTGCCAGCAGCTCACAGCGGGAGTCCTACGAGCAGTACTTC. This codes for CASSSQRESYEQYF. Using reference TRBV7-2 and TRBJ2-7 for the parts outside the CDR3, the full variable domain is GAGVSQSPSNKVTEKGKDVELRCDPISGHTALYWYRQSLGQGLEFLIYFQGNSAPDKSGLPSDRFSAERTGGSVSTLTIQRTQQEDSAVYLCASSSQRESYEQYFGPGTRLTVT.

The gene calls are TRBV29-1 and TRBJ1-5; D unclear. Trimming shortened V by 7 bases and J by 4 bases, and 17 bases separated the two germline ends. CDR1 and CDR2 from the germline V gene are SQVTM and ANQGSEA. The CDR3 length is 14 residues. The CDR3 sequence is CSAGHGGTNQPQHF. CDR3 sequence (DNA): TGCAGCGCCGGGCACGGCGGTACTAATCAGCCCCAGCATTTT.